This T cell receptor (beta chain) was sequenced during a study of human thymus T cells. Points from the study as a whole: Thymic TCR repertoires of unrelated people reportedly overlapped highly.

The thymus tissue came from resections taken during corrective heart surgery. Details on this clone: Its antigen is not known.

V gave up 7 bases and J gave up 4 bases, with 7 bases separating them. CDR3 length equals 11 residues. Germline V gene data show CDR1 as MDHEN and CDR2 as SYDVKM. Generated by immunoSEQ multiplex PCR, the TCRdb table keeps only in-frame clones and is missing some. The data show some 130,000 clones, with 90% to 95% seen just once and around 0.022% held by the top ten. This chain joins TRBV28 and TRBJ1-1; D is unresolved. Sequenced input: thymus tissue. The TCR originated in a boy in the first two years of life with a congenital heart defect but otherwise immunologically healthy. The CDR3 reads CASINSTEAFF. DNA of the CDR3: TGTGCCAGCATCAATAGCACTGAAGCTTTCTTT.